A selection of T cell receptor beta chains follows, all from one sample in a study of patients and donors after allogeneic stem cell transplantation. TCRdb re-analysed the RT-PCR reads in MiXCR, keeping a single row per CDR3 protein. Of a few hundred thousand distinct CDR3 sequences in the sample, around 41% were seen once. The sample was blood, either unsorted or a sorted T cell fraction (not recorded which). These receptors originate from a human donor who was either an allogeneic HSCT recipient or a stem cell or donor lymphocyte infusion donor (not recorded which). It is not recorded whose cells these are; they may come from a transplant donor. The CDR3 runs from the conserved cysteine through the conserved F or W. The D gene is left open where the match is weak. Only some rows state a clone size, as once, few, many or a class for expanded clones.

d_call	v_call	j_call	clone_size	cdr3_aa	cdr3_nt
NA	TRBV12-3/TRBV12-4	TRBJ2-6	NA	CASSFTGLFSGANVLTF	TGTGCCAGCAGTTTTACAGGGCTCTTCTCTGGGGCCAACGTCCTGACTTTC
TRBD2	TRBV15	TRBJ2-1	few	CATSRDPQTSGDRGEQFF	TGTGCCACCAGCAGAGACCCCCAGACTAGCGGGGATAGGGGTGAGCAGTTCTTC
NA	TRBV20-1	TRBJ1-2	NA	CSALGRRYTF	TGCAGTGCTCTAGGGAGGCGCTACACCTTC
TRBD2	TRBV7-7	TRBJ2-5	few	CASSLGTSSETQYF	TGTGCCAGCAGCTTAGGGACTAGCTCGGAGACCCAGTACTTC
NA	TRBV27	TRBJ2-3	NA	CASSLWHSTDTQYF	TGTGCCAGCAGTTTATGGCACAGCACAGATACGCAGTATTTT
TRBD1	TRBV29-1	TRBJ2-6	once	CSVLARTGKTGANVLTF	TGCAGCGTCCTAGCGCGGACAGGGAAGACTGGGGCCAACGTCCTGACTTTC
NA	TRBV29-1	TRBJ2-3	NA	CSVPSPDTQYF	TGCAGCGTTCCTAGCCCAGATACGCAGTATTTT
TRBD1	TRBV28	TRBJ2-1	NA	CASSLGTGVHNEQFF	TGTGCCAGCTCTTTGGGGACAGGGGTCCACAATGAGCAGTTCTTC
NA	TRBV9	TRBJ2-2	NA	CASSRSNRFTGELFF	TGTGCCAGCAGCCGTAGTAACAGGTTCACCGGGGAGCTGTTTTTT
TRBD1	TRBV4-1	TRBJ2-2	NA	CASSQFGQGSGELFF	TGCGCCAGCAGCCAATTTGGACAGGGGTCCGGGGAGCTGTTTTTT
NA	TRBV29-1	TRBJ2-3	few	CSVELRVLADTQYF	TGCAGCGTTGAATTGCGAGTTTTGGCAGATACGCAGTATTTT
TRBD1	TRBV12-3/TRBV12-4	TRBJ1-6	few	CASRRQGAGSPLHF	TGTGCCAGCAGGAGACAGGGGGCAGGGTCACCCCTCCACTTT
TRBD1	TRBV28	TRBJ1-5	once	CASSLPGQNQPQHF	TGTGCCAGCAGTTTACCGGGACAGAATCAGCCCCAGCATTTT
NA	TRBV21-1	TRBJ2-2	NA	CARPHRGHTGELFF	TGTGCCAGGCCACACAGGGGGCACACCGGGGAGCTGTTTTTT
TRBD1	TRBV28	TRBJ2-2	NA	CASRPYRGYDTGELFF	TGTGCCAGCAGACCCTACAGGGGGTACGACACCGGGGAGCTGTTTTTT
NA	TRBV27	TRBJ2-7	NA	CASGLGKSYEQYF	TGTGCCAGCGGTCTTGGGAAATCCTACGAGCAGTACTTC
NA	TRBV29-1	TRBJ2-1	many	CSVEVWDSGYNEQFF	TGCAGCGTTGAAGTATGGGACAGCGGGTACAATGAGCAGTTCTTC
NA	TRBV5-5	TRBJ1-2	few	CASSAEAAYGYTF	TGTGCCAGCAGCGCGGAGGCAGCCTATGGCTACACCTTC
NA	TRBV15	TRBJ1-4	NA	CATSRDPTQREKLFF	TGTGCCACCAGCAGAGATCCGACTCAGAGGGAAAAACTGTTTTTT
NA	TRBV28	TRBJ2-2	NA	CASSSPGPVNTGELFF	TGTGCCAGCAGTTCCCCAGGACCGGTGAACACCGGGGAGCTGTTTTTT
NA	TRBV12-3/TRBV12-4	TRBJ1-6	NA	CASGVGNSPLHF	TGTGCCAGCGGGGTTGGAAATTCACCCCTCCACTTT
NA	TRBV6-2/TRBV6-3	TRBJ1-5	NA	CASSLTGRIQHF	TGTGCCAGCAGTCTAACCGGACGGATCCAGCATTTT
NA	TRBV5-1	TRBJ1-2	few	CASSLGRGFWGYTF	TGCGCCAGCAGCTTGGGGCGCGGGTTTTGGGGCTACACCTTC
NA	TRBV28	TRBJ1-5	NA	CASRTPNSNQPQHF	TGTGCCAGCCGTACCCCAAATAGCAATCAGCCCCAGCATTTT
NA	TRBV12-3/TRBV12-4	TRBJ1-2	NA	CASTQGVYGYTF	TGTGCCAGCACCCAGGGAGTATATGGCTACACCTTC
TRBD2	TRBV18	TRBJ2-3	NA	CASSPGTLAGGSDTQYF	TGTGCCAGCTCACCTGGGACACTAGCGGGGGGGTCAGATACGCAGTATTTT
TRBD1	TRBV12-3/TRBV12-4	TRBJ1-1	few	CASKAGTGGWSEAFF	TGTGCCAGCAAAGCCGGGACAGGGGGCTGGAGTGAAGCTTTCTTT
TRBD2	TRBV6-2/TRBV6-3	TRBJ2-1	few	CASSSRIGLAGDEQFF	TGTGCCAGCAGTTCTCGTATAGGGCTAGCGGGGGACGAGCAGTTCTTC
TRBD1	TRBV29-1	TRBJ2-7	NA	CSVELLTTGGTYEQYF	TGCAGCGTTGAACTCCTTACGACAGGGGGGACCTACGAGCAGTACTTC
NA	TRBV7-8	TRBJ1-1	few	CASSPSAGALMNTEAFF	TGTGCCAGCAGCCCTTCTGCCGGGGCACTTATGAACACTGAAGCTTTCTTT
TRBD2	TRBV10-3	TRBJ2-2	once	CAINRLAGNTGELFF	TGTGCCATCAACCGACTAGCGGGGAACACCGGGGAGCTGTTTTTT
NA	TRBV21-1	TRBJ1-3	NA	CASTPTGGSGNTIYF	TGTGCCAGCACTCCCACAGGGGGCTCTGGAAACACCATATATTTT
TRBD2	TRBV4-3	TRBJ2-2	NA	CASSPYIAGAGELFF	TGCGCCAGCAGCCCCTATATAGCGGGGGCCGGGGAGCTGTTTTTT
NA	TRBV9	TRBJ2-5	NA	CASSDTTKLGFQETQYF	TGTGCCAGCAGCGATACAACCAAATTGGGGTTCCAAGAGACCCAGTACTTC
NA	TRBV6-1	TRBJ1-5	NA	CASRDRYSNQPQHF	TGTGCCAGCAGAGACAGGTATTCTAATCAGCCCCAGCATTTT
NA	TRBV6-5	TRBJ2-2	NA	CASSYSPFSSGELFF	TGTGCCAGCAGTTACTCGCCTTTTTCAAGCGGAGAGCTGTTTTTT
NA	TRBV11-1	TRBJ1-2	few	CASSLNRALGYTF	TGTGCCAGCAGCTTGAACAGGGCTCTTGGCTACACCTTC
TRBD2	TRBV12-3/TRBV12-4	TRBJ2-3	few	CASSPGLAGYADTQYF	TGTGCCAGCAGTCCGGGACTAGCGGGGTATGCAGATACGCAGTATTTT
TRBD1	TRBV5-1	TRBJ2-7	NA	CASSPTGSYYEQYF	TGCGCCAGCAGCCCGACAGGGAGTTACTACGAGCAGTACTTC
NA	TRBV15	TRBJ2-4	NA	CATSRDLSTKNIQYF	TGTGCCACCAGCAGAGATCTCTCTACCAAAAACATTCAGTACTTC